This T cell receptor (beta chain) was identified in a study of cytomegalovirus exposure and HLA in healthy donors. Background on the study: As an earlier analysis found, 180 million or so T cells yielded fewer than 130 million unique TCR beta sequences. The study's findings and limits: 150 or so TCR beta chains were listed as cytomegalovirus-associated. Earlier analysis found most TCR beta V segments productive about 87% or about 30% of the time.

PCR involved 60 Vbeta and 13 Jbeta primers. The method was immunoSEQ multiplex PCR; TCRdb's version includes in-frame clones alone and lacks a portion of them. The table lists about 120,000 clones, 80% of them singletons, with 7.5% to 9% in the top ten. Germline CDR1 reads SGHRS; CDR2 reads YFSETQ. Trimming at V came to 3 bases and at J to 3 bases, leaving 5 bases not matched to a gene. The CDR3 is made up of 16 amino acids. In regard to this clone: Its antigen is not known.

The sequence derives from a female donor in good health and CMV-seropositive. The gene calls are TRBV5-1 and TRBJ2-1; 11 nucleotides agree with TRBD2. Sequenced input: PBMCs. CDR3 nucleotide sequence: TGCGCCAGCAGCTCGCCAGGGACTAGCGGCTACAATGAGCAGTTCTTC. This sequence encodes CASSSPGTSGYNEQFF.